A selection of T cell receptor beta chains follows, all from one sample in a study of T cell responses to AZD1222 COVID-19 vaccine. Measured with immunoSEQ multiplex PCR; TCRdb has only the in-frame clones, and not every one. This table holds about 130,000 clones, approximately 93% found once. Material: peripheral blood, obtained on day 0 of AZD1222 vaccination. The receptors derive from an adult in good health. Each CDR3 is given with its conserved first and last residue. The order of the fields is clone size, J gene, V gene, D gene, CDR3 DNA, CDR3 protein. The D gene is left open where the match is weak. Clone size is given for some rows only: seen once, a few or many times, or a class if the clone is expanded.

.,TRBJ1-6,TRBV4-2,TRBD1,TGTGCCAGCAGCCAAGTGTGGGGACAGCTAAATTCACCCCTCCACTTT,CASSQVWGQLNSPLHF
.,TRBJ2-7,TRBV29-1,TRBD1,TGCAGCGTTGAAACAGGGGACAGGGGGCTGGACGAGCAGTACTTC,CSVETGDRGLDEQYF
.,TRBJ2-5,TRBV30,TRBD2,TGTGCCTGGAGTGTAATGCGGGGGAGAGAGACCCAGTACTTC,CAWSVMRGRETQYF
.,TRBJ2-5,TRBV2,TRBD1,TGTGCCACCCGGCGGGGACAGGGTACGCAAGAGACCCAGTACTTC,CATRRGQGTQETQYF
.,TRBJ1-2,TRBV30,.,TGTGCCTGGAGTGTAGGGGTTAACGGCTATGGCTACACCTTC,CAWSVGVNGYGYTF
.,TRBJ1-3,TRBV6-5,.,TGTGCCAGCAAGGGCAGGTTCTCTGGAAACACCATATATTTT,CASKGRFSGNTIYF
.,TRBJ1-6,TRBV7-9,.,TGTGCCAGCAGCTTGGATACCCTAAATTCACCCCTCCACTTT,CASSLDTLNSPLHF
.,TRBJ2-7,TRBV6-1,TRBD1,TGTGCCAGCAGTGGTCCGACAGGGACCACAGCCTACGAGCAGTACTTC,CASSGPTGTTAYEQYF
.,TRBJ2-1,TRBV2,.,TGTGCCAGCAAAGGTTACAATGAGCAGTTCTTC,CASKGYNEQFF
.,TRBJ2-7,TRBV4-1,.,TGCGCCAGCAGCCAAGATCGAGGGTACGAGCAGTACTTC,CASSQDRGYEQYF
.,TRBJ2-7,TRBV6-1,.,TGTGCCAGCAGTGAGGGGGGGCCAAGCTCCTACGAGCAGTACTTC,CASSEGGPSSYEQYF
once,TRBJ2-7,TRBV19,TRBD2,TGTGCCAGTAGTATCGGGACTAGCGTCCACGAGCAGTACTTC,CASSIGTSVHEQYF
.,TRBJ2-3,TRBV15,TRBD2,TGTGCCACCAGCAGAGACGGGGACCTAGCGGGAAGCACAGATACGCAGTATTTT,CATSRDGDLAGSTDTQYF
.,TRBJ1-5,TRBV6-5,.,TGTGCCAGCAAGAGGGAAATCCGAGGCAATCAGCCCCAGCATTTT,CASKREIRGNQPQHF
.,TRBJ1-1,TRBV19,TRBD1,TGTGCCAGTAGTAGGAACAGGGGCGTTTTGTACACTGAAGCTTTCTTT,CASSRNRGVLYTEAFF
.,TRBJ2-4,TRBV28,TRBD2,TGTGCCAGCAGTTCTAGCGGGAGGGCCAAAAACATTCAGTACTTC,CASSSSGRAKNIQYF
.,TRBJ1-2,TRBV28,.,TGTGCCAGCAGTCCCGGATGGGGCTACACCTTC,CASSPGWGYTF
.,TRBJ1-1,TRBV30,TRBD1,TGTGCCTGGAGTGGACAGGGTGGTGGGAACACTGAAGCTTTCTTT,CAWSGQGGGNTEAFF
.,TRBJ1-2,TRBV19,.,TGTGCCAGTACCTCACCGGGGCCCCCCAAGGGAGGCTACACCTTC,CASTSPGPPKGGYTF
.,TRBJ2-2,TRBV30,.,TGTGCCTGGAGTGTACTCGGAGGGACGGGCACCGGGGAGCTGTTTTTT,CAWSVLGGTGTGELFF
.,TRBJ1-2,TRBV6-5,.,TGTGCCAGCAGAACTCCCCACTATGGCTACACCTTC,CASRTPHYGYTF
.,TRBJ2-2,TRBV5-1,.,TGCGCCAGCAGCTTGGAATCTAGGAACACCGGGGAGCTGTTTTTT,CASSLESRNTGELFF
.,TRBJ1-1,TRBV19,.,TGTGCCACCAATCCCCAAGGCTGGGGGGGTGAAGCTTTCTTT,CATNPQGWGGEAFF
.,TRBJ2-7,TRBV5-6,.,TGTGCCAGCAGCTTTTGGGGGACAGCGGGGCACGAGCAGTACTTC,CASSFWGTAGHEQYF
.,TRBJ1-1,TRBV10-2,TRBD1,TGCGCCAGCAGTAGAAAGACAGGGGGCGAGGGCACTGAAGCTTTCTTT,CASSRKTGGEGTEAFF
.,TRBJ2-1,TRBV19,TRBD2,TGTGCCAGTAGTCACGTAGCGGGAGGAAGGGGCCGAAATGAGCAGTTCTTC,CASSHVAGGRGRNEQFF
once,TRBJ2-5,TRBV27,.,TGTGCCAGCAGTTTAACGGCAGGCGGCGTTGGGACCCAGTACTTC,CASSLTAGGVGTQYF
once,TRBJ2-1,TRBV5-1,TRBD2,TGCGCCAGCAGCTTGAGATTTGGGGCTAGCGGATCTTACAATGAGCAGTTCTTC,CASSLRFGASGSYNEQFF